Below are 21 T cell receptor beta chains sequenced from a single sample in a study of a mutant IDH1 vaccine in newly diagnosed glioma (dated by TCRdb to about 2021). The library was made by the immunoSEQ multiplex PCR assay. Not all clones reach the TCRdb copy of this immuneACCESS table, which keeps in-frame sequences only. Checked studies attribute under half of the gap to unresolved V genes and leave the rest unexplained. The sample includes roughly 48,000 clones, with 90% to 95% observed a single time. In total, the top ten clones hold over 2% of the sample. The intended sense of this specimen's time point label: week 11, during vaccination. Every vaccine dose consisted of 300 ug of a 20-mer mutant IDH1 peptide in Montanide, administered subcutaneously together with topical imiquimod. These receptors have no known antigen. Sequences were derived from PBMCs, sampled from a glioma patient whose treatment included an IDH1 peptide vaccine. The receptors shown here come from a middle-aged man with glioma.

The V and J genes are TRBV19 and TRBJ2-1; the D is unclear. Trimming removed 6 bases at V and 8 bases at J, with 11 bases between. Germline CDR1 and CDR2: LNHDA and SQIVND (reference sequence). This CDR3 has 12 amino acids. CDR3 DNA: TGTGCCAGTAGCTCTTACCCTGATGAGCAGTTCTTC. This codes for CASSSYPDEQFF.

The J gene is TRBJ1-5, the V gene TRBV19; 7 bases agree with TRBD1. V shed 8 bases, J shed 0 bases, and the junction held 19 bases outside the gene matches. This CDR3 has 19 amino acids. Per the germline V gene, CDR1 is LNHDA and CDR2 is SQIVND (reference sequence). The CDR3 DNA follows: TGTGCCAGTGTGGGAGTGAGGAAACAGGGGAAGGATAGCAATCAGCCCCAGCATTTT. It is translated as CASVGVRKQGKDSNQPQHF.

This chain joins TRBV10-3 and TRBJ1-1, with 8 nucleotides matching TRBD1. V lost 2 bases and J lost 1; bases outside the gene matches: 6. CDR3 length equals 16 residues. CDR1 ENHRY and CDR2 SYGVKD come from the germline V gene. The CDR3 reads CAISEGQGAGNTEAFF. In nucleotides, the CDR3 is TGTGCCATCAGTGAGGGGCAGGGGGCCGGGAACACTGAAGCTTTCTTT.

This clone is judged medium-sized. This sequence joins TRBV30 and TRBJ1-1; weak D call: TRBD1 (5 bases). Germline V gene data show CDR1 as GTSNPN and CDR2 as SVGIG (reference sequence). The CDR3 is 13 amino acids. Trimming removed 4 bases at V and 1 base at J, with 10 bases between. CDR3 DNA sequence: TGTGCCTGGATCAAAGGGGAGAACACTGAAGCTTTCTTT. It specifies CAWIKGENTEAFF.

Only a few counts were recorded for this clone. The CDR3 loop reads CASSIRDSNSPLHF. The CDR3 DNA reads TGTGCCAGTAGTATACGGGACAGCAATTCACCCCTCCACTTT. This chain uses TRBV19 with TRBJ1-6; 7 bases map to TRBD1. Germline V gives CDR1 LNHDA, CDR2 SQIVND (reference sequence). The CDR3 covers 14 residues. Trimming took 2 bases from V and 7 from J; bases not matched to a gene: 2.

The V call is TRBV7-3, the J call TRBJ2-1, with 9 bases lining up with TRBD1. The V and J ends lost 4 bases and 4 bases, in that order; junction bases with no gene match: 5. The CDR3 totals 15 residues. CDR1 is SGHTA, CDR2 FQGTGA, per germline. CDR3 sequence reads: CASSWGGTGYNEQFF. The CDR3 DNA sequence: TGTGCCAGCAGCTGGGGGGGGACAGGGTACAATGAGCAGTTCTTC.

The rearrangement joins TRBV29-1 to TRBJ2-1; 10 positions match TRBD2. The germline gives CDR1 SQVTM, CDR2 ANQGSEA. The CDR3 sequence is 12 residues long. V shed 6 bases and J 7 bases; nucleotides not matched to a gene: 3. The CDR3 sequence is CSVAGGPNEQFF. CDR3 in DNA: TGCAGCGTAGCGGGAGGGCCGAATGAGCAGTTCTTC.

The rearrangement uses TRBV5-5 and TRBJ1-4, with 7 bases fitting TRBD1. With V trimmed by 2 bases and J by 4 bases, 2 bases remained unmatched. The CDR3 totals 14 residues. The V gene's germline CDR1 is SGHKS and CDR2 YYEKEE (reference sequence). The CDR3, as DNA: TGTGCCAGCAGCTTCGGGACAGTTAATGAAAAACTGTTTTTT. Its translation: CASSFGTVNEKLFF.

This sequence joins TRBV7-6 and TRBJ1-4, with 9 positions matching TRBD1. Unmatched junction bases numbered 4, after V lost 5 bases and J lost 6 bases. The CDR3 length is 14 residues. CDR1 and CDR2 from the germline V gene are SGHVS and FNYEAQ. CDR3 nucleotides: TGTGCCAGCAGCCCCGGGACAGGGTATGAAAAACTGTTTTTT. Encoded protein: CASSPGTGYEKLFF. The full variable domain, completed using reference TRBV7-6 and TRBJ1-4, is GAGVSQSPRYKVTKRGQDVALRCDPISGHVSLYWYRQALGQGPEFLTYFNYEAQQDKSGLPNDRFSAERPEGSISTLTIQRTEQRDSAMYRCASSPGTGYEKLFFGSGTQLSVL.

The V gene is TRBV7-3, the J gene TRBJ2-7; 9 bases align to TRBD2. Germline CDR1 and CDR2: SGHTA and FQGTGA. The CDR3 spans 15 residues. V trimming: 3 bases; J trimming: 2 bases; junction bases outside the gene matches: 5. The chain's CDR3 is CASSFLAGTTYEQYF. As DNA, the CDR3 is TGTGCCAGCAGCTTCCTAGCGGGGACGACCTACGAGCAGTACTTC.

This rearrangement joins TRBV13 to TRBJ1-2, with D perhaps matching TRBD1 (5 bases). The CDR3 runs to 15 residues. Germline values: CDR1 PRHDT, CDR2 FYEKMQ (reference sequence). The germline V and J ends were trimmed by 0 bases and 3 bases, with 11 bases remaining between them. The CDR3 spells CASSLGGALDYGYTF. CDR3 DNA sequence: TGTGCCAGCAGCTTAGGAGGGGCCTTAGACTATGGCTACACCTTC.

The V call is TRBV18, the J call TRBJ1-1; no clear D gene. Trimming took 6 bases from V and 0 from J, leaving 14 bases between them. Germline V gene sequence: CDR1 KGHSH, CDR2 LQKENI. The CDR3 consists of 15 residues. CDR3: CASSPSQSVNTEAFF. The CDR3 DNA follows: TGTGCCAGCTCCCCGAGCCAGTCTGTGAACACTGAAGCTTTCTTT.

The chain combines TRBV5-4 with TRBJ2-5, with 12 bases lining up with TRBD1. Unmatched junction bases numbered 1, after V lost 3 bases and J lost 4 bases. The CDR3 totals 14 residues. Germline values: CDR1 SGHNT, CDR2 YYREEE (reference sequence). The CDR3 here is CASSWDRGRETQYF. Written as DNA, the CDR3 is TGTGCCAGCAGCTGGGACAGGGGGCGAGAGACCCAGTACTTC.

The V and J genes are TRBV9 and TRBJ2-1, with 8 bases lining up with TRBD1. Germline V lookup: CDR1 SGDLS, CDR2 YYNGEE. The length of the CDR3 is 15 residues. V trimming: 3 bases; J trimming: 8 bases; junction bases outside the gene matches: 10. CDR3 in amino acids: CASSDTGQVAYEQFF. CDR3 sequence (DNA): TGTGCCAGCAGCGACACGGGACAGGTCGCGTATGAGCAGTTCTTC.

This rearrangement joins TRBV25-1 to TRBJ1-1; D is possibly TRBD1 (5 bases). From germline, CDR1 is MGHDK and CDR2 SYGVNS. CDR3 size: 13 residues. The germline V and J ends were trimmed by 5 bases and 6 bases, with 13 bases remaining between them. The DNA for the CDR3 is TGTGCCAGCAGTCCAGGGTGGGCGGCTGAAGCTTTCTTT. This translates into CASSPGWAAEAFF.

The count of this clone is one. The chain recombines TRBV10-3 with TRBJ2-7, with TRBD1 matching 9 bases. CDR1 and CDR2 from the germline V gene are ENHRY and SYGVKD. This CDR3 is built from 15 residues. With V trimmed by 6 bases and J by 3 bases, 9 bases remained unmatched. CDR3 nucleotide sequence: TGTGCCATCAGATCTCCGGGACAGGGAAACTACGAGCAGTACTTC. It is translated as CAIRSPGQGNYEQYF.

This clone was counted a few times. The chain joins TRBV9 to TRBJ1-3; D uncertain. From germline, CDR1 is SGDLS and CDR2 YYNGEE. This CDR3 is 15 amino acids long. V gave up 4 bases and J gave up 0 bases, with 11 bases separating them. CDR3 sequence reads: CASSPDPSSGNTIYF. For the CDR3, the DNA is TGTGCCAGCAGCCCCGACCCTAGCTCTGGAAACACCATATATTTT.

This clone was found a few times. The V gene is TRBV29-1, the J gene TRBJ2-7; TRBD2 is a possible D gene (5 bases). Germline values: CDR1 SQVTM, CDR2 ANQGSEA. This CDR3 comprises 16 residues. V dropped 4 bases and J dropped 2 bases, with 21 bases sitting between them. CDR3 sequence reads: CSVGSMSQRFAYEQYF. CDR3 coding DNA: TGCAGCGTTGGTTCTATGTCCCAGCGGTTTGCCTACGAGCAGTACTTC.

The V and J genes are TRBV7-6 and TRBJ2-1; D unclear. Trimming took 2 bases from V and 0 from J, leaving 5 bases between them. The CDR3 loop spans 14 amino acids. The V gene's germline CDR1 is SGHVS and CDR2 FNYEAQ. Here the CDR3 reads CASSLTSSYNEQFF. The CDR3 DNA reads TGTGCCAGCAGCTTAACGAGCTCCTACAATGAGCAGTTCTTC.

V gene TRBV28 combines with J gene TRBJ1-3; D gene ambiguous. Germline V lookup: CDR1 MDHEN, CDR2 SYDVKM. The CDR3 contains 14 residues. Trimming pared 4 bases from V and 3 bases from J, leaving 10 bases between. The CDR3 protein is CASSSFGGGNTIYF. The CDR3 bases are TGTGCCAGCAGTTCCTTCGGAGGTGGAAACACCATATATTTT.

A single count supports this clone. The chain carries TRBV7-6 and TRBJ2-5, with no clear D. Germline V gene sequence: CDR1 SGHVS, CDR2 FNYEAQ. V lost 5 bases, J lost 5 bases, and 9 bases lay in between. CDR3 length: 12 residues. The DNA of the CDR3 is TGTGCCAGCAGCCCCCTGGCGGAGACCCAGTACTTC. Encoded protein: CASSPLAETQYF.